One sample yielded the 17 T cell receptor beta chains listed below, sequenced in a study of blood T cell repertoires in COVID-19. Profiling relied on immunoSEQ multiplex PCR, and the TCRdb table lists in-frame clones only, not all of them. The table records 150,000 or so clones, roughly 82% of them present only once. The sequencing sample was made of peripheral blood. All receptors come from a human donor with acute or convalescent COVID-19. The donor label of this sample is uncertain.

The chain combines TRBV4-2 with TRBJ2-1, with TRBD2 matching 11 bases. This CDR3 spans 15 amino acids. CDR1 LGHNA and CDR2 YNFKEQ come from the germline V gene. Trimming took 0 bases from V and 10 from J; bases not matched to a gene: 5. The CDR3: CASSQDLTSGVEQFF. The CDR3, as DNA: TGTGCCAGCAGCCAAGATCTGACTAGCGGGGTGGAGCAGTTCTTC.

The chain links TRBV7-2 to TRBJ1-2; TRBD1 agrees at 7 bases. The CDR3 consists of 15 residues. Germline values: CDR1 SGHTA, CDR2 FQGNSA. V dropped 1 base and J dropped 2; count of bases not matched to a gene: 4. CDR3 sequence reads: CASSLGQGENYGYTF. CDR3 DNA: TGTGCCAGCAGCTTAGGTCAGGGGGAAAACTATGGCTACACCTTC.

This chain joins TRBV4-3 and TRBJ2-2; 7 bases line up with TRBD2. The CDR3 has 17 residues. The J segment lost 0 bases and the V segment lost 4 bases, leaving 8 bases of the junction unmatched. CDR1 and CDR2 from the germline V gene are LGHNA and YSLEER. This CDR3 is CASSRGGRGANTGELFF. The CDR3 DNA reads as TGCGCCAGCAGCCGCGGGGGAAGGGGTGCGAACACCGGGGAGCTGTTTTTT.

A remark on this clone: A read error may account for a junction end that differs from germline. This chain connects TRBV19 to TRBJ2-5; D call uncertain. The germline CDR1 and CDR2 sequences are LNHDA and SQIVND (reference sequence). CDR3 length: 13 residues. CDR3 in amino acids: CASSITTEETQYF. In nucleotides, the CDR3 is TGTGCCAGCAGTATTACTACCGAAGAGACCCAGTACTTC.

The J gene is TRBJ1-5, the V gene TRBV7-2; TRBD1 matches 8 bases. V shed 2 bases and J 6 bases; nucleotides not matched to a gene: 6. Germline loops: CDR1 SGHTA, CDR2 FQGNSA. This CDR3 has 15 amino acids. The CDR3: CASSLYQTGVQPQHF. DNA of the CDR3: TGTGCCAGCAGCTTATACCAGACAGGGGTTCAGCCCCAGCATTTT.

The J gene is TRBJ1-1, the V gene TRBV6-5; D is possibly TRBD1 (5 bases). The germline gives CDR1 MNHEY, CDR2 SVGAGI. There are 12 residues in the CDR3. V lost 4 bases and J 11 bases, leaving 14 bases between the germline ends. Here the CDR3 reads CASSFTERGAFF. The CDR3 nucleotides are TGTGCCAGCAGTTTCACTGAGCGGGGGGCTTTCTTT.

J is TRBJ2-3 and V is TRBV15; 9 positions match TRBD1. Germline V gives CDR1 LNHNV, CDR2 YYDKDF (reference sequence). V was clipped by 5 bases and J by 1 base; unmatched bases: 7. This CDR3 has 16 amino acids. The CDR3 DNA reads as TGTGCCACCAGCGCCTCGGACAGGGGTGGCACAGATACGCAGTATTTT. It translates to CATSASDRGGTDTQYF.

In nucleotides, the CDR3 is TGCGCCAGCAGCTTGGGGGACAGGGTAAATCAGCCCCAGCATTTT. Translating gives CASSLGDRVNQPQHF. This chain uses TRBV5-1 with TRBJ1-5; 9 bases line up with TRBD1. The ends lost 0 bases at V and 4 bases at J; junction bases unmatched: 2. The CDR3 has 15 residues. The germline gives CDR1 SGHRS, CDR2 YFSETQ.

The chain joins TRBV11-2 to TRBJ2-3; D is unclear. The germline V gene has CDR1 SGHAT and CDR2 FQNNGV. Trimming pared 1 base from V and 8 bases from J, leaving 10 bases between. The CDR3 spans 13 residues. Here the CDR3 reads CASSLAQAGTQYF. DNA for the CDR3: TGTGCCAGCAGCTTAGCCCAGGCCGGTACGCAGTATTTT.

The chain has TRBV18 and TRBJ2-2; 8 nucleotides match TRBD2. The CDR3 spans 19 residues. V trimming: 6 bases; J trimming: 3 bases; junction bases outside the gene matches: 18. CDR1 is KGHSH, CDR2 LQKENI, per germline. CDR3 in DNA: TGTGCCAGCTCCTCAGGAGGTAGCGGGGCCCTCCGGGACACCGGGGAGCTGTTTTTT. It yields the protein CASSSGGSGALRDTGELFF.

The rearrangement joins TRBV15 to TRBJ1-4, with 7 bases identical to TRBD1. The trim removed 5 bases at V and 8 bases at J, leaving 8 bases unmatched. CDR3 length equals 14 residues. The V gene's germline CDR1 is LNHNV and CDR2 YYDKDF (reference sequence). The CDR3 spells CATSADRAGEKLFF. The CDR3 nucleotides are TGTGCCACCAGCGCCGACAGGGCTGGGGAAAAACTGTTTTTT.

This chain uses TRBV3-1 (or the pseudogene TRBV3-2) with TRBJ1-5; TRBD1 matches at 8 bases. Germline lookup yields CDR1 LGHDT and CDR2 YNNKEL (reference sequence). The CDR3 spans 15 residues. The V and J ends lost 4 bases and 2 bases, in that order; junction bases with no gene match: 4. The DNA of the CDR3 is TGTGCCAGCAGCCCCGGGACAGGAGGCAATCAGCCCCAGCATTTT. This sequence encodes CASSPGTGGNQPQHF.

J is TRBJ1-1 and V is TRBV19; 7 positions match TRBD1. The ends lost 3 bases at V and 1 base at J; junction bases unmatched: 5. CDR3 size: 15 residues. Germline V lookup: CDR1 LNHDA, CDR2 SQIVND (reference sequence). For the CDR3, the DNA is TGTGCCAGTAGTATCTCCGGGACAGCGAACACTGAAGCTTTCTTT. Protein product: CASSISGTANTEAFF.

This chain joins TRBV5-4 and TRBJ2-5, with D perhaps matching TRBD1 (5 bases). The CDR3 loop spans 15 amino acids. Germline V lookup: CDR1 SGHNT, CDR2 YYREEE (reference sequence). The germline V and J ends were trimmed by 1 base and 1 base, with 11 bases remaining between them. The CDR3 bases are TGTGCCAGCAGCTTGTGGGCCCAGGGCCAAGAGACCCAGTACTTC. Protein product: CASSLWAQGQETQYF.

The CDR3 coding sequence is TGTGCCAGCAGCCTCCAGGGGTCACCCCTCCACTTT. This gives the protein CASSLQGSPLHF. The genes are TRBV7-9 and TRBJ1-6, with D maybe TRBD1 (6 bases). Per the germline V gene, CDR1 is SEHNR and CDR2 is FQNEAQ (reference sequence). Deletions cut 5 bases from V and 10 bases from J, with 9 bases between. The CDR3 spans 12 residues.

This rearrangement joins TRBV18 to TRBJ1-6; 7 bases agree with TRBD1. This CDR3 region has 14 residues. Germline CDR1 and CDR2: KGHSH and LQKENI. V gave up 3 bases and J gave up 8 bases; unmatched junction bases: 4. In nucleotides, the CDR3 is TGTGCCAGCTCACCTACAGGGACAGATTCACCCCTCCACTTT. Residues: CASSPTGTDSPLHF.

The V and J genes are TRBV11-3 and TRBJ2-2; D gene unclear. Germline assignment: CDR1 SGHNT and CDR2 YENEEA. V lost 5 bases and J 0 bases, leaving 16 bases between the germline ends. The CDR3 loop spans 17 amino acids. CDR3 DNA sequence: TGTGCCAGCAGCCCGCACGCGGTATCCGCGAACACCGGGGAGCTGTTTTTT. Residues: CASSPHAVSANTGELFF. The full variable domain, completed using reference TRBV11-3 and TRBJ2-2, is EAGVVQSPRYKIIEKKQPVAFWCNPISGHNTLYWYLQNLGQGPELLIRYENEEAVDDSQLPKDRFSAERLKGVDSTLKIQPAELGDSAVYLCASSPHAVSANTGELFFGEGSRLTVL.